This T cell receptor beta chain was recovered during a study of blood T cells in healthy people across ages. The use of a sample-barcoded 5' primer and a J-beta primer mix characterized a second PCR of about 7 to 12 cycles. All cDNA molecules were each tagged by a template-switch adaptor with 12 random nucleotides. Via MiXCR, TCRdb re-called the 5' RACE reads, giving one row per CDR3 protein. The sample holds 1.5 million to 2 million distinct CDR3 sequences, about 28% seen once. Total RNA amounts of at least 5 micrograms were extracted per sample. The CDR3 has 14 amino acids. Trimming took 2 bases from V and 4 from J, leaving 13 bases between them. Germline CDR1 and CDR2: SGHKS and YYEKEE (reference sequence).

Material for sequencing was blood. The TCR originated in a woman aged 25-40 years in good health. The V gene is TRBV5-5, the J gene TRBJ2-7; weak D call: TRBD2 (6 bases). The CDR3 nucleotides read TGTGCCAGCAGCTTCGTGGGACGGGGGTACGAGCAGTACTTC. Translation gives CASSFVGRGYEQYF.